This T cell receptor beta chain was retrieved from a study of T cells in Graves' hyperthyroidism and ophthalmopathy. Germline V gives CDR1 SNHLY, CDR2 FYNNEI. CDR3 length: 14 residues. The V end was cut by 5 bases, the J end by 5 bases, with 16 bases between. The table lists this clonotype with many counts. In the ophthalmopathy cohort, Clinical Activity Score was at least 3, NOSPECS grade at least 4, and duration under 3 months. Template material for amplifying TCR beta CDR3 regions consisted of RNA transcripts. RT-PCR in the first round (using the HTBI primer set) targeted the TCR CDR3. TCRdb used MiXCR to reprocess the multiplex PCR reads, holding one entry per CDR3 protein. Of fewer than 350,000 distinct CDR3 sequences listed, 15% to 20% are singletons.

V gene TRBV2 combines with J gene TRBJ2-7, with TRBD1 as a possible D gene (6 bases). This TCR was sampled from a woman in her 40s with Graves' ophthalmopathy. The sequenced sample was blood. CDR3: CASSFAAQGNEQYF. CDR3 coding DNA: TGTGCCAGCAGTTTTGCGGCTCAGGGGAACGAGCAGTACTTC.